This TCR beta chain originates from a study of blood T cell repertoires in COVID-19. As for the study in general: The origin of the acute and convalescent COVID-19 samples was the United States, Italy and Spain. Sample material is recorded as cDNA or gDNA derived from T cells, B-cell-depleted T cells, or PBMCs.

The data were produced by immunoSEQ multiplex PCR, yet TCRdb's version contains in-frame clones alone and is incomplete. The sample includes tens of thousands of clones, roughly nine tenths seen only once; the top ten take more than 2%. CDR3 size: 13 residues. Losses at the gene ends were 10 bases for V and 6 bases for J; bases not matched to a gene: 10. Germline values: CDR1 MDHEN, CDR2 SYDVKM. The sequenced sample consisted of peripheral blood. The gene calls are TRBV28 and TRBJ2-7; the match to TRBD2 covers 9 bases. This clonotype was obtained from a man between 50 and 59 years old with acute or convalescent COVID-19. The CDR3 DNA reads as TGTGCCACCCTAACTAGCGGGCAGGGCGAGCAGTACTTC. Translation gives CATLTSGQGEQYF.